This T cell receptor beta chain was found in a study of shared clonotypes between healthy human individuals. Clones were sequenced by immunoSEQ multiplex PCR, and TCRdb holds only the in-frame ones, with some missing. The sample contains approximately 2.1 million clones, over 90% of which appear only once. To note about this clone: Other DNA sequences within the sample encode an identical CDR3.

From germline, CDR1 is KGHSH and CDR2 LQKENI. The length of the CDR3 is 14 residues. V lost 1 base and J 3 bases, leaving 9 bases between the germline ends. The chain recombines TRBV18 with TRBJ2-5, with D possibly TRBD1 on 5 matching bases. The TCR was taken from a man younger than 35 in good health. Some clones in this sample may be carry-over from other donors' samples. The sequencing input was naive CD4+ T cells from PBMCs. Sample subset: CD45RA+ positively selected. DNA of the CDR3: TGTGCCAGCTCACCACAGGGGTCGGAAGAGACCCAGTACTTC. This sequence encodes CASSPQGSEETQYF.